These 5 T cell receptor beta chains originate from one sample sequenced in a study of CD8 T cells in Susac syndrome. RNA totalling roughly 0.45 to 1 ug underwent reverse transcription with random hexamers. TCRdb reprocessed the immunoSEQ multiplex PCR reads with MiXCR, giving one entry per CDR3 protein. The sample carries roughly 100,000 distinct CDR3 sequences, roughly 95% recorded once. Sequenced sample: CD8+ T cells from PBMCs. The origin of the receptors is a human donor with Susac syndrome.

The V and J genes are TRBV15 and TRBJ2-7, with D perhaps TRBD2 (5 bases). Germline V gives CDR1 LNHNV, CDR2 YYDKDF (reference sequence). Trimming left V 4 bases short and J 3 bases short, with 13 bases between. The CDR3 sequence is 14 residues long. CDR3 DNA: TGTGCCACCAGCACTGAGGCGGACTTCTACGAGCAGTACTTC. Translated: CATSTEADFYEQYF.

The chain joins TRBV27 to TRBJ2-7; possible D gene TRBD1, 6 bases. This CDR3 spans 13 amino acids. In germline, CDR1 is MNHEY, CDR2 SMNVEV (reference sequence). The V end was cut by 2 bases, the J end by 5 bases, with 10 bases between. The CDR3 coding sequence is TGTGCCAGCAGTTTACTTGACAGGCACGAGCAGTACTTC. It translates to CASSLLDRHEQYF.

V and J are TRBV6-6 and TRBJ1-3, with 8 positions matching TRBD1. CDR1 is MNHNY, CDR2 SVGAGI, per germline (reference sequence). Losses at the gene ends were 7 bases for V and 3 bases for J; bases not matched to a gene: 11. This CDR3 is built from 16 residues. Written as DNA, the CDR3 is TGTGCCAGCACCGGACAGGGACTAAAAGGTGGAAACACCATATATTTT. Its protein is CASTGQGLKGGNTIYF.

This clonotype was recorded only once. The chain links TRBV27 to TRBJ2-5; 12 bases line up with TRBD2. J gave up 0 bases and V 5 bases, and 1 base lay outside the gene matches. Per the germline V gene, CDR1 is MNHEY and CDR2 is SMNVEV (reference sequence). The CDR3 runs to 15 residues. For the CDR3, the DNA is TGTGCCAGCAGTCGACTAGCGGGAGACCAAGAGACCCAGTACTTC. Translated: CASSRLAGDQETQYF.

This rearrangement joins TRBV12-5 to TRBJ1-5; D is uncertain. Trimming removed 3 bases at V and 5 bases at J, with 11 bases between. The CDR3 sequence is 14 residues long. The V gene's germline CDR1 is LGHNT and CDR2 FRNRAP. The CDR3 loop reads CASGFDGPDQPQHF. CDR3 DNA: TGTGCTAGTGGTTTCGATGGTCCAGATCAGCCCCAGCATTTT.